This record concerns one T cell receptor beta chain sequence. TCRdb re-called the 5' RACE reads and catalogs CDR3 proteins one per entry, DNA excluded. This sample contains a few hundred thousand distinct CDR3 sequences. These data belong to a study of T cells expressing NK-cell markers. CDR3 length: 14 residues. CDR1 is MNHEY and CDR2 is SMNVEV in the germline V gene (reference sequence). The sequenced sample was blood T cells: a sorted CD56 or NKG2C T cell subset, CD4+ or CD8+ T cells, or bulk PBMC T cells (not recorded which). This sequence joins TRBV27 and TRBJ1-1; TCRdb picks TRBD1, but there is no DNA to check that call. This receptor was identified in a man aged 18 to 29 in good health. The CDR3 spells CASSLGVRSTEAFF.